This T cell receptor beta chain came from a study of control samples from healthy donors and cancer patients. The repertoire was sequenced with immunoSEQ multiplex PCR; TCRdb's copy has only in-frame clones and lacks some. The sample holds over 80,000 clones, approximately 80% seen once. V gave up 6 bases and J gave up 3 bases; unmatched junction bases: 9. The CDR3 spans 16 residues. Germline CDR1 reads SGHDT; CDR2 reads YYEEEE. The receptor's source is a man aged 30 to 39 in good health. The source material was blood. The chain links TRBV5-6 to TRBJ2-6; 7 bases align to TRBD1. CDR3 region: CASTTTGAIGANVLTF. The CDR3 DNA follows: TGTGCCAGCACCACCACAGGGGCCATTGGGGCCAACGTCCTGACTTTC.